Following are 32 T cell receptor beta chains from one sample sequenced in a study of T-cell memory formation after mild COVID-19 (dated by TCRdb to the early 2020s). The protocol used for the library was 5' RACE. The instrument was an Illumina NovaSeq 6000. TCRdb redid the processing of the public reads, applying fastp at Q25 and MiXCR, and retained in-frame beta chains. Rows matching on CDR3 protein sequence are summarized as one entry with the most common DNA and genes. Present in this sample are more than 150,000 distinct CDR3 sequences, over 20% of which were seen just once. The leading ten clones occupy 23% of the sample. Sample: PBMCs or a T cell subset sorted from them (not recorded which). The origin of the receptors is an adult woman who had mild COVID-19 (a few samples of this study predate the infection). The sample titles of this study are shuffled in the database, so cell type and time point are left out; the donor was told from shared clones.

The V call is TRBV4-1, the J call TRBJ2-7; maybe TRBD2 (6 bases). The CDR3 length is 15 residues. The V end was cut by 0 bases, the J end by 3 bases, with 12 bases between. CDR1 is MGHRA and CDR2 is YSYEKL in the germline V gene. CDR3 bases: TGCGCCAGCAGCCAAGAGTTTATGGAGGGCTACGAGCAGTACTTC. Translation: CASSQEFMEGYEQYF.

This rearrangement joins TRBV12-3 or TRBV12-4 to TRBJ2-3; D unclear. The CDR3 is 15 amino acids. Trimming left V 3 bases short and J 2 bases short, with 12 bases between. CDR3 loop: CASSFASPYTDTQYF. CDR3 DNA: TGTGCCAGCAGTTTCGCCTCCCCCTACACAGATACGCAGTATTTT.

This sequence joins TRBV29-1 and TRBJ1-1, with D perhaps matching TRBD1 (5 bases). V gave up 6 bases and J gave up 10 bases, with 18 bases separating them. In germline, CDR1 is SQVTM, CDR2 ANQGSEA. CDR3 length equals 12 residues. The chain's CDR3 is CSVHRGGETAFF. In DNA form, the CDR3 reads TGCAGCGTCCACCGGGGAGGGGAGACAGCTTTCTTT.

The chain has TRBV7-9 and TRBJ2-7; 9 bases align to TRBD2. The CDR3 length is 15 residues. Germline V lookup: CDR1 SEHNR, CDR2 FQNEAQ (reference sequence). J lost 2 bases, V lost 6 bases, and 8 bases had no gene match. The CDR3 loop reads CASSFSGSPPYEQYF. The CDR3 DNA follows: TGTGCCAGCAGTTTTAGCGGGAGCCCCCCCTACGAGCAGTACTTC.

The chain carries TRBV5-1 and TRBJ2-1; 8 bases are a match to TRBD1. The CDR3 is 13 residues long. Germline CDR1 is SGHRS and CDR2 is YFSETQ. J lost 7 bases, V lost 4 bases, and 4 bases had no gene match. CDR3 coding DNA: TGCGCCAGCAGCATGGACAGGGAAAATGAGCAGTTCTTC. Protein sequence: CASSMDRENEQFF.

The chain employs TRBV20-1 and TRBJ1-1; D perhaps matches TRBD1 (5 bases). Trimming took 3 bases from V and 3 from J, leaving 14 bases between them. The CDR3 contains 14 residues. Germline-derived CDR1 and CDR2 are DFQATT and SNEGSKA (reference sequence). CDR3 in DNA: TGCAGTGCTAGGGCCAGGGATTCGGACACTGAAGCTTTCTTT. This encodes CSARARDSDTEAFF.

This clonotype appeared a single time. The chain employs TRBV7-9 and TRBJ2-7, with 8 bases that match TRBD1. The CDR3 totals 14 residues. Germline-derived CDR1 and CDR2 are SEHNR and FQNEAQ (reference sequence). The V and J ends lost 5 bases and 7 bases, in that order; junction bases with no gene match: 10. The CDR3 here is CASSVRDRPTEQYF. CDR3 in DNA: TGTGCCAGCAGCGTCCGGGACAGGCCTACGGAGCAGTACTTC.

This chain connects TRBV29-1 to TRBJ1-5; TRBD1 agrees at 10 bases. Germline values: CDR1 SQVTM, CDR2 ANQGSEA. The junction had 6 bases not matched to a gene; V was cut back by 5 bases and J by 5 bases. The CDR3 sequence is 14 residues long. The CDR3 DNA follows: TGCAGCGTTACCGGGACAGGGGTCGATCAGCCCCAGCATTTT. Translation: CSVTGTGVDQPQHF.

V usage is TRBV7-6 and J usage is TRBJ1-1; D remains unclear. V gave up 6 bases and J gave up 10 bases, with 15 bases separating them. The CDR3 loop spans 12 amino acids. Germline V gives CDR1 SGHVS, CDR2 FNYEAQ. CDR3 coding DNA: TGTGCCAGCAGTTCTCCGGGAGCGGGAGCTTTCTTT. Its protein is CASSSPGAGAFF.

This clonotype was counted only a few times. The V call is TRBV24-1, the J call TRBJ2-7; D tentatively reads TRBD1 or TRBD2 (5 bases each). The CDR3 extends over 13 amino acids. V lost 5 bases and J 4 bases, leaving 11 bases between the germline ends. Germline assignment: CDR1 KGHDR and CDR2 SFDVKD. The CDR3, as DNA: TGTGCCACCAGTGGCCAGGGCGGGTACGAGCAGTACTTC. Translation: CATSGQGGYEQYF.

The chain recombines TRBV12-3 or TRBV12-4 with TRBJ2-7; 10 bases map to TRBD2. There are 15 residues in the CDR3. V gave up 7 bases and J gave up 3 bases; unmatched junction bases: 9. CDR3 in amino acids: CASNQGLAGVYEQYF. The DNA for the CDR3 is TGTGCCAGCAACCAAGGGCTAGCGGGAGTCTACGAGCAGTACTTC.

This clonotype was seen more than once but under ten times. V and J are TRBV7-9 and TRBJ2-7, with D perhaps being TRBD1 or TRBD2 (5 bases each). From germline, CDR1 is SEHNR and CDR2 FQNEAQ (reference sequence). The CDR3 runs 11 residues. Trimming stripped 4 bases from V and 6 bases from J, with 7 bases between. The CDR3 DNA follows: TGTGCCAGCAGCTCCGGGACCGAGCAGTACTTC. Protein product: CASSSGTEQYF.

There are many counts of this clonotype. This sequence joins TRBV5-5 and TRBJ2-1; 8 nucleotides line up with TRBD2. CDR3 length: 14 residues. CDR1 is SGHKS and CDR2 is YYEKEE in the germline V gene (reference sequence). Trimming removed 4 bases from V and 2 bases from J; junction bases left unmatched: 2. The DNA of the CDR3 is TGTGCCAGCAGCACACTAGCGGCCTACAATGAGCAGTTCTTC. This sequence encodes CASSTLAAYNEQFF.

This clonotype has only a few counts. The V and J genes are TRBV5-1 and TRBJ2-7, with D unclear. V gave up 2 bases and J gave up 1 base, with 7 bases separating them. Germline V gene lookup returns CDR1 SGHRS and CDR2 YFSETQ. This CDR3 contains 13 residues. The CDR3 region has the DNA TGCGCCAGCAGCTTCGAACTTTCCTACGAGCAGTACTTC. Protein product: CASSFELSYEQYF.

This clonotype was detected a few times. V gene TRBV7-9 combines with J gene TRBJ2-5, with TRBD2 matching 11 bases. There are 16 residues in the CDR3. V shed 5 bases and J 2 bases; nucleotides not matched to a gene: 7. Germline-derived CDR1 and CDR2 are SEHNR and FQNEAQ (reference sequence). The CDR3 nucleotides are TGTGCCAGCAGCCTGGGACTAGCGGAGTCTCAAGAGACCCAGTACTTC. Protein sequence: CASSLGLAESQETQYF.

The gene calls are TRBV3-1 and TRBJ1-5; TRBD1 matches at 8 bases. The CDR3 has 17 amino acids. The germline gives CDR1 LGHDT, CDR2 YNNKEL (reference sequence). V shed 1 base, J shed 1 base, and the junction held 6 bases outside the gene matches. The CDR3: CASSQGPGQASNQPQHF. In nucleotides, the CDR3 is TGTGCCAGCAGCCAAGGTCCGGGACAGGCCAGCAATCAGCCCCAGCATTTT.

The genes are TRBV9 and TRBJ2-7, with D maybe TRBD2 (6 bases). Germline CDR1 SGDLS, CDR2 YYNGEE. The V gene lost 3 bases and the J gene lost 5 bases, with 21 bases spanning the gap. The length of the CDR3 is 16 residues. The CDR3 protein is CASSASAAGPNHEQYF. As DNA, the CDR3 is TGTGCCAGCAGCGCGTCCGCAGCGGGCCCGAACCACGAGCAGTACTTC.

This clonotype was observed many times. CDR3 nucleotide sequence: TGCGCCAGCAGCCAAAGCTCTTTTTCGGGGAATGAGCAGTTCTTC. Residues: CASSQSSFSGNEQFF. The J gene is TRBJ2-1, the V gene TRBV4-1; perhaps TRBD2 as D (5 bases). The CDR3 spans 15 residues. Trimming pared 2 bases from V and 7 bases from J, leaving 15 bases between. The V gene's germline CDR1 is MGHRA and CDR2 YSYEKL.

This clonotype was seen a handful of times. The V gene is TRBV6-5, the J gene TRBJ2-1; 7 bases fit TRBD1. The CDR3 has 16 amino acids. J gave up 6 bases and V 2 bases, and 10 bases lay outside the gene matches. From germline, CDR1 is MNHEY and CDR2 SVGAGI. The CDR3 loop reads CASSYEDRPGGNEQFF. The DNA of the CDR3 is TGTGCCAGCAGTTACGAGGACAGGCCAGGGGGCAATGAGCAGTTCTTC.

This clonotype has just a few counts. This chain uses TRBV6-5 with TRBJ1-1, with D maybe TRBD1 (6 bases). CDR3 length: 14 amino acids. Between the trimmed V and J ends, which lost 6 bases and 6 bases, there was a span of 17 bases. Germline CDR1 is MNHEY and CDR2 is SVGAGI. The CDR3 region has the DNA TGTGCCAGCAGGACAGGAGGGGGGATATCTGAAGCTTTCTTT. Its protein is CASRTGGGISEAFF.

This clonotype was seen only a few times. This chain uses TRBV20-1 with TRBJ1-1, with 8 bases that match TRBD1. Germline CDR1 DFQATT, CDR2 SNEGSKA (reference sequence). J was trimmed by 4 bases and V by 0 bases; bases with no gene match: 7. This CDR3 region has 15 residues. The DNA of the CDR3 is TGCAGTGCTAGAGATTTCAGGGGGCGCGTCACTGAAGCTTTCTTT. Its translation: CSARDFRGRVTEAFF.

A few counts support this clonotype. This chain uses TRBV4-1 with TRBJ2-1; tentative D call: TRBD2 (5 bases). CDR1 is MGHRA, CDR2 YSYEKL, per germline. Trimming took off 3 bases at V and 7 bases at J, with 13 bases between the two ends. The CDR3 is made up of 14 amino acids. CDR3 residues: CASSQSGSGNEQFF. Written as DNA, the CDR3 is TGCGCCAGCAGCCAGAGCGGCTCCGGGAATGAGCAGTTCTTC.

CDR3 in DNA: TGTGCCATCCGAGAGGGCAGGGCCACTGAAGCTTTCTTT. This gives the protein CAIREGRATEAFF. This chain uses TRBV10-3 with TRBJ1-1; tentatively, D is TRBD1 (5 bases). CDR1 and CDR2 (germline): ENHRY, SYGVKD. V was shortened by 8 bases and J by 4 bases, with 14 bases between the two germline ends. The CDR3 is 13 amino acids.

This clonotype showed up just a few times. The gene calls are TRBV7-2 and TRBJ2-4, with 7 bases fitting TRBD2. The CDR3 runs 17 residues. Trimming at V came to 4 bases and at J to 0 bases, leaving 9 bases not matched to a gene. From germline, CDR1 is SGHTA and CDR2 FQGNSA. This chain's CDR3 is CASSYPLAGLAKNIQYF. The CDR3 region has the DNA TGTGCCAGCAGCTACCCCTTAGCGGGTCTAGCCAAAAACATTCAGTACTTC.

The chain links TRBV11-2 to TRBJ2-7; perhaps TRBD2 as D (5 bases). The CDR3 is made up of 13 amino acids. Germline V gene lookup returns CDR1 SGHAT and CDR2 FQNNGV. Trimming stripped 5 bases from V and 5 bases from J, with 13 bases between. CDR3 nucleotide sequence: TGTGCCAGCAGCCGTCCAGACGGGAACGAGCAGTACTTC. Translating it yields CASSRPDGNEQYF.

The J gene is TRBJ2-7, the V gene TRBV3-1; the match to TRBD2 covers 7 bases. This CDR3 contains 14 residues. J was trimmed by 9 bases and V by 0 bases; bases with no gene match: 8. Looked up from germline, CDR1 is LGHDT and CDR2 is YNNKEL (reference sequence). DNA of the CDR3: TGTGCCAGCAGCCAAGATCTCGCTAGCGGTGTGCAGTACTTC. Translated: CASSQDLASGVQYF.

This clonotype was detected a few times. The gene calls are TRBV12-3 or TRBV12-4 and TRBJ1-2, with D uncertain. The CDR3 extends over 11 amino acids. The ends were cut back, 3 bases at V and 10 bases at J, with 9 bases in the middle. CDR3 loop: CASSFRYFYTF. The CDR3 region has the DNA TGTGCCAGCAGTTTCCGATATTTCTACACCTTC.

A few counts support this clonotype. The CDR3 DNA follows: TGTGCCAGCAGCCCCGGGGAATGGGACCCGAACACCGGGGAGCTGTTTTTT. Amino acid sequence: CASSPGEWDPNTGELFF. The genes are TRBV11-3 and TRBJ2-2; either TRBD1 or TRBD2 may supply D (5 bases each). The CDR3 contains 17 residues. V was clipped by 5 bases and J by 0 bases, with 16 bases between them. Germline CDR1 and CDR2: SGHNT and YENEEA.

This clonotype was seen more than once but under ten times. The rearrangement links TRBV15 to TRBJ2-7; maybe TRBD1 (6 bases). Trimming took 3 bases from V and 3 from J, leaving 18 bases between them. This CDR3 has 16 amino acids. Per the germline V gene, CDR1 is LNHNV and CDR2 is YYDKDF (reference sequence). The chain's CDR3 is CATSRDHYREVYEQYF. CDR3 nucleotide sequence: TGTGCCACCAGCAGGGATCACTACAGGGAAGTCTACGAGCAGTACTTC.

Remarks on this clonotype: A read error may produce the germline difference seen at one junction end. J is TRBJ2-7 and V is TRBV7-8, with TRBD2 matching 10 bases. This CDR3 has 15 amino acids. Germline assignment: CDR1 SGHVS and CDR2 FQNEAQ. CDR3 in amino acids: CASSIAGGYSYEQYF. CDR3 coding DNA: TGTGCCAGCAGCATAGCGGGAGGCTACTCCTACGAGCAGTACTTC.

The chain recombines TRBV11-3 with TRBJ1-1, with a possible D match to TRBD1 (6 bases). The V end was cut by 4 bases, the J end by 4 bases, with 16 bases between. The CDR3 extends over 15 amino acids. The germline V gene encodes CDR1 SGHNT and CDR2 YENEEA. The CDR3 region has the DNA TGTGCCAGCAGCTCTCCTGAACAGGGTCCCACTGAAGCTTTCTTT. Protein: CASSSPEQGPTEAFF.

The CDR3 DNA follows: TGTGCCACCAGCGGGACAGGGGGCGAGCAGTACTTC. As protein: CATSGTGGEQYF. V gene TRBV24-1 combines with J gene TRBJ2-7; 11 bases align to TRBD1. The V and J ends lost 7 bases and 6 bases, in that order; junction bases with no gene match: 1. The CDR3 contains 12 residues. CDR1 KGHDR and CDR2 SFDVKD come from the germline V gene.